These 5 T cell receptor beta chains were all obtained from the same sample, sequenced in a study of cytomegalovirus exposure and HLA in healthy donors. PCR used 60 Vbeta primers and 13 Jbeta primers. The protocol was immunoSEQ multiplex PCR, while the TCRdb copy is restricted to in-frame clones and leaves out a portion. The sample lists over 150,000 clones; roughly 80% were seen once. Sequencing was carried out using PBMCs. These receptors all stem from a girl between 10 and 17 years old in good health and CMV-seropositive.

A single count supports this clone. The rearrangement joins TRBV15 to TRBJ2-7; TRBD1 might be the D (6 bases). The germline V gene has CDR1 LNHNV and CDR2 YYDKDF (reference sequence). There are 15 residues in the CDR3. Trimming pared 3 bases from V and 3 bases from J, leaving 15 bases between. CDR3 region: CATSSKPGVVYEQYF. The CDR3 DNA is TGTGCCACCAGCAGCAAACCAGGGGTAGTCTACGAGCAGTACTTC.

The chain uses TRBV7-2 and TRBJ2-7, with 13 positions matching TRBD2. CDR3 length: 16 residues. The germline gives CDR1 SGHTA, CDR2 FQGNSA. V lost 3 bases to trimming and J lost 7 bases; unmatched junction nucleotides: 9. CDR3 sequence reads: CASSFLTTSGRLEQYF. The CDR3 DNA reads TGTGCCAGCAGCTTTCTAACGACTAGCGGGAGGTTAGAGCAGTACTTC.

The chain is built from TRBV10-1 and TRBJ2-3, with 12 bases aligning to TRBD2. Losses at the gene ends were 4 bases for V and 2 bases for J; bases not matched to a gene: 7. Germline assignment: CDR1 WNHNN and CDR2 SYGVQD (reference sequence). This CDR3 has 17 amino acids. This chain's CDR3 is CASSGGLAGLVTDTQYF. CDR3 DNA: TGCGCCAGCAGTGGGGGACTAGCGGGCCTAGTCACAGATACGCAGTATTTT.

The J gene is TRBJ1-1, the V gene TRBV30, with D unresolved. With 0 bases removed from V and 9 bases from J, the gap between germline ends came to 11 bases. The V gene's germline CDR1 is GTSNPN and CDR2 SVGIG (reference sequence). The CDR3 has 12 residues. CDR3 amino acids: CAWSVIGGKAFF. CDR3 DNA: TGTGCCTGGAGTGTAATAGGAGGGAAAGCTTTCTTT.

The chain recombines TRBV4-1 with TRBJ1-6; possibly TRBD1 for D (6 bases). The CDR3 is 17 amino acids. The V gene's germline CDR1 is MGHRA and CDR2 YSYEKL. Trimming removed 0 bases at V and 8 bases at J, with 17 bases between. This chain's CDR3 is CASSQDLGWWGHSPLHF. The CDR3 DNA sequence: TGCGCCAGCAGCCAAGATTTGGGTTGGTGGGGGCATTCACCCCTCCACTTT.